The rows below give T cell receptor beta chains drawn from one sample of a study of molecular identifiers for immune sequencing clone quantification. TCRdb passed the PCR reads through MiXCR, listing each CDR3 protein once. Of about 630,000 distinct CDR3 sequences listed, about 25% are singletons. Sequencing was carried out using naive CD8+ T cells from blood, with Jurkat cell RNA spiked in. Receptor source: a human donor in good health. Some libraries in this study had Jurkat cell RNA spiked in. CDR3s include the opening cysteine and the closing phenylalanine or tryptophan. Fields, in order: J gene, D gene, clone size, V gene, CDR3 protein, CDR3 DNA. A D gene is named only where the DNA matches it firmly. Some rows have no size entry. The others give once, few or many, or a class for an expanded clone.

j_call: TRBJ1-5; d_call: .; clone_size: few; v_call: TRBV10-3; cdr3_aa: CAISEGGSSNQPQHF; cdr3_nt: TGTGCCATCAGTGAGGGGGGCAGTAGCAATCAGCCCCAGCATTTT
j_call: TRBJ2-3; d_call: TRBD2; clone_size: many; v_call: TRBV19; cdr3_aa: CASRGLAGGPSLFTDTQYF; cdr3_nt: TGTGCCAGTAGGGGACTAGCGGGAGGGCCCTCCCTCTTCACAGATACGCAGTATTTT
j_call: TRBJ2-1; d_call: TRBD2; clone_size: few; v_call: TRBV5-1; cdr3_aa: CASPTSGTEYNEQFF; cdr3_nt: TGCGCCAGCCCGACTAGCGGGACGGAGTACAATGAGCAGTTCTTC
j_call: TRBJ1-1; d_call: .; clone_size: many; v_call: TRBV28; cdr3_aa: CATGWEVYTEAFF; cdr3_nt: TGTGCCACCGGATGGGAGGTTTACACTGAAGCTTTCTTT
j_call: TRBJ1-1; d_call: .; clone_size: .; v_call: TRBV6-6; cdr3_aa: CASTRAGGAGLSEAFF; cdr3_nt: TGTGCCAGCACCCGGGCGGGCGGGGCGGGGCTCTCTGAAGCTTTCTTT
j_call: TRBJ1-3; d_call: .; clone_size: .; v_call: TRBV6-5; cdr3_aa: CASSYRGTGSSGNTIYF; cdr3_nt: TGTGCCAGCAGTTACCGGGGGACGGGTAGCTCTGGAAACACCATATATTTT
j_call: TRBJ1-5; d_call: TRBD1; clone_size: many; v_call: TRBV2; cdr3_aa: CASSLTAFGTGFNQPQHF; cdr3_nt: TGTGCCAGCAGCCTAACTGCCTTCGGGACAGGGTTCAATCAGCCCCAGCATTTT
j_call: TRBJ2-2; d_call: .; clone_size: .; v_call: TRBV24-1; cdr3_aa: CATSDFSGELFF; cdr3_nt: TGTGCCACCAGTGATTTCTCCGGGGAGCTGTTTTTT
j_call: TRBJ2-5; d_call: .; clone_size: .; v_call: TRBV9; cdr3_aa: CASSVAFGRETQYF; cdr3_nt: TGTGCCAGCAGCGTAGCTTTTGGTCGCGAGACCCAGTACTTC
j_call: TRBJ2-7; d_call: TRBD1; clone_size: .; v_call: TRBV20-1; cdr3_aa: CSAPFTGQVSSWAYEQYF; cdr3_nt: TGCAGTGCTCCCTTCACGGGACAGGTCTCCTCTTGGGCCTACGAGCAGTACTTC
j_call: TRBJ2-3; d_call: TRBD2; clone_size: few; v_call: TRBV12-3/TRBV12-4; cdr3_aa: CASSPSSGGHYTDTQYF; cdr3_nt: TGTGCCAGCAGTCCCTCTAGCGGGGGACACTACACAGATACGCAGTATTTT
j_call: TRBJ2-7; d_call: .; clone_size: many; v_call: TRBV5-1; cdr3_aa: CASSLFGSEQYF; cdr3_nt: TGCGCCAGCAGCTTGTTTGGGTCCGAGCAGTACTTC
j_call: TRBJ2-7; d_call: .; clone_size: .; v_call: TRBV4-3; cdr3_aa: CASSQGQLRYEQYF; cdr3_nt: TGCGCCAGCAGCCAAGGACAGTTGCGCTACGAGCAGTACTTC
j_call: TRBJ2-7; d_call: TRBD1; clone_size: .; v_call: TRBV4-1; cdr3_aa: CASSPGQGTAEQYF; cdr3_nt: TGCGCCAGCAGCCCCGGACAGGGAACGGCCGAGCAGTACTTC
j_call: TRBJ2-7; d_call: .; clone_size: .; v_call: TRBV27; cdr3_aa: CASRQGGSAYEQYF; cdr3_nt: TGTGCCAGCAGGCAGGGGGGAAGTGCCTACGAGCAGTACTTC
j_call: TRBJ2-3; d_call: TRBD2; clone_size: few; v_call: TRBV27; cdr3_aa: CASSLSAGAFTDTQYF; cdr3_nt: TGTGCCAGCAGTTTATCAGCGGGGGCCTTCACAGATACGCAGTATTTT
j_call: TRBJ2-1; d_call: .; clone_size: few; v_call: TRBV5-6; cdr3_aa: CATSWLREPYNEQFF; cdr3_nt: TGTGCCACCTCCTGGTTGCGGGAACCTTACAATGAGCAGTTCTTC
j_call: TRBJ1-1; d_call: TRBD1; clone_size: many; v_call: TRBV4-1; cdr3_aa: CASSLGQGAAEAFF; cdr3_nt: TGCGCCAGCAGTCTGGGACAGGGGGCTGCTGAAGCTTTCTTT
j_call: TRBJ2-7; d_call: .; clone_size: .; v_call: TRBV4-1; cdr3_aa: CASSQVGRYERYF; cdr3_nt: TGCGCCAGCAGCCAAGTTGGTAGGTACGAGCGGTACTTC
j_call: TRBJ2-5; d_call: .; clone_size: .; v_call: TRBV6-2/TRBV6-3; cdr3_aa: CASSYSRGSETQYF; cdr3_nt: TGTGCCAGCAGTTACTCGAGGGGATCGGAGACCCAGTACTTC
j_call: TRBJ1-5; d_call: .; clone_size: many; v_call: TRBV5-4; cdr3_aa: CASSPGFGQPQHF; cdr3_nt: TGTGCCAGCAGCCCAGGGTTCGGTCAGCCCCAGCATTTT
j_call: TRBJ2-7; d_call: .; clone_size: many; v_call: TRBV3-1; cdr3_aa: CASSQDPTYEQYF; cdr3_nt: TGCGCCAGCAGCCAAGATCCGACCTACGAGCAGTACTTC
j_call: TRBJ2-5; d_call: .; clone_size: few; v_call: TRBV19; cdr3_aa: CASSFWGQETQYF; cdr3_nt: TGTGCCAGTAGTTTCTGGGGCCAAGAGACCCAGTACTTC
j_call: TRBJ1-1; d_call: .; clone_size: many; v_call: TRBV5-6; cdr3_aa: CASSARHNEAFF; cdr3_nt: TGTGCCAGCAGCGCTCGACACAATGAAGCTTTCTTT